The 27 T cell receptor beta chains given below trace back to one sample, sequenced in a study of shared clonotypes between healthy human individuals. Assay: immunoSEQ multiplex PCR; the TCRdb copy retains only in-frame clones and omits some. Found here are roughly 170,000 clones, approximately 60% of them singletons; the top ten hold roughly 10%. What was sequenced was memory CD4+ T cells sorted from blood. The subset: CD45RA-negative fraction. The receptors were sampled from a man between 25 and 39 years old in good health.

This clone was picked up a small number of times. The V and J genes are TRBV30 and TRBJ2-7; perhaps TRBD1 as D (7 bases). Germline-derived CDR1 and CDR2 are GTSNPN and SVGIG (reference sequence). Trimming took off 2 bases at V and 3 bases at J, with 14 bases between the two ends. The CDR3 sequence is 14 residues long. As DNA, the CDR3 is TGTGCCTGGAGTACCGCAGGGGGGTTCTACGAGCAGTACTTC. This codes for CAWSTAGGFYEQYF.

The gene calls are TRBV19 and TRBJ2-2; D is undetermined. Trimming stripped 8 bases from V and 6 bases from J, with 19 bases between. Germline V gives CDR1 LNHDA, CDR2 SQIVND (reference sequence). The CDR3 sequence is 15 residues long. CDR3: CASLSPPPFAGELFF. The CDR3 coding sequence is TGTGCCAGTTTGAGTCCCCCCCCTTTCGCCGGGGAGCTGTTTTTT.

The chain recombines TRBV5-5 with TRBJ2-3; weak D call: TRBD2 (7 bases). The ends were cut back, 2 bases at V and 1 base at J, with 11 bases in the middle. Germline lookup yields CDR1 SGHKS and CDR2 YYEKEE (reference sequence). CDR3 length: 15 amino acids. CDR3 DNA: TGTGCCAGCAGCTTAGACGGGGGGCGCACAGATACGCAGTATTTT. Protein product: CASSLDGGRTDTQYF.

The chain links TRBV16 to TRBJ1-3; no firm D call. Trimming took off 2 bases at V and 3 bases at J, with 2 bases between the two ends. There are 12 residues in the CDR3. Germline lookup yields CDR1 KGHSY and CDR2 FQNENV. In DNA, the CDR3 is TGTGCCAGCAGCCAACTTGGAAACACCATATATTTT. It encodes CASSQLGNTIYF.

In this sample, this clone turned up many times. The chain joins TRBV2 to TRBJ1-2; 7 bases are a match to TRBD1. The ends lost 5 bases at V and 5 bases at J; junction bases unmatched: 5. The CDR3 has 13 residues. Germline CDR1 and CDR2: SNHLY and FYNNEI. This CDR3 is CASSWDSSYGYTF. DNA of the CDR3: TGTGCCAGCAGTTGGGACAGCTCTTATGGCTACACCTTC.

This rearrangement joins TRBV9 to TRBJ2-5; 10 positions agree with TRBD2. Germline V gene data show CDR1 as SGDLS and CDR2 as YYNGEE. CDR3 length: 15 residues. The V and J ends lost 0 bases and 5 bases, in that order; junction bases with no gene match: 4. The CDR3 nucleotides are TGTGCCAGCAGCGTAGGAGTAGCGGGAGGTGAGACCCAGTACTTC. It encodes CASSVGVAGGETQYF.

The table lists this clone with a count of one. The chain joins TRBV7-9 to TRBJ1-4, with D unclear. The CDR3 is 12 amino acids. The germline V gene encodes CDR1 SEHNR and CDR2 FQNEAQ (reference sequence). With 1 base removed from V and 8 bases from J, the gap between germline ends came to 5 bases. CDR3 protein: CASSLGDEKLFF. The CDR3 nucleotides are TGTGCCAGCAGCTTAGGAGACGAAAAACTGTTTTTT. The whole variable domain, filled in from reference TRBV7-9 and TRBJ1-4, reads DTGVSQNPRHKITKRGQNVTFRCDPISEHNRLYWYRQTLGQGPEFLTYFQNEAQLEKSRLLSDRFSAERPKGSFSTLEIQRTEQGDSAMYLCASSLGDEKLFFGSGTQLSVL.

The V gene is TRBV5-4, the J gene TRBJ2-7, with TRBD1 as a possible D gene (7 bases). V was trimmed by 0 bases and J by 2 bases, leaving 12 bases between them. The CDR3 contains 15 residues. Germline loops: CDR1 SGHNT, CDR2 YYREEE (reference sequence). CDR3: CASSLGGTETYEQYF. CDR3 sequence (DNA): TGTGCCAGCAGCTTGGGCGGGACAGAAACCTACGAGCAGTACTTC.

This clone was found many times. The CDR3 reads CAIKGGGTYEQYF. CDR3 bases: TGTGCCATCAAGGGGGGCGGCACCTACGAGCAGTACTTC. The genes are TRBV9 and TRBJ2-7; D tentatively reads TRBD1 or TRBD2 (6 bases each). Trimming took off 9 bases at V and 2 bases at J, with 15 bases between the two ends. Germline loops: CDR1 SGDLS, CDR2 YYNGEE. The length of the CDR3 is 13 residues.

The V gene is TRBV28, the J gene TRBJ1-5, with 10 bases identical to TRBD1. V shed 5 bases and J 3 bases; nucleotides not matched to a gene: 16. CDR3 length: 19 amino acids. Germline V lookup: CDR1 MDHEN, CDR2 SYDVKM. CDR3 in amino acids: CASSLAGTGVRRANQPQHF. DNA for the CDR3: TGTGCCAGCAGTCTAGCCGGGACAGGGGTTCGTAGGGCCAATCAGCCCCAGCATTTT. Filled out from reference TRBV28 and TRBJ1-5, the complete variable domain reads DVKVTQSSRYLVKRTGEKVFLECVQDMDHENMFWYRQDPGLGLRLIYFSYDVKMKEKGDIPEGYSVSREKKERFSLILESASTNQTSMYLCASSLAGTGVRRANQPQHFGDGTRLSIL.

As DNA, the CDR3 is TGTGCCAGAAGCTTGAGGTCCGATGTGGACACTGAAGCTTTCTTT. It is translated as CARSLRSDVDTEAFF. This chain links TRBV5-3 with TRBJ1-1; no clear D gene. TRBV5-3 is designated an ORF whose function remains uncertain. The CDR3 has 15 residues. The V end was cut by 1 base, the J end by 3 bases, with 13 bases between.

The genes are TRBV14 and TRBJ1-1; D possibly corresponds to TRBD1 (5 bases). V lost 1 base, J lost 2 bases, and 14 bases lay in between. Germline V gene data show CDR1 as SGHDN and CDR2 as FVKESK. The CDR3 is 16 residues long. The CDR3 sequence: CASSQVVGVINTEAFF. The CDR3 DNA reads TGTGCCAGCAGCCAAGTTGTAGGGGTGATAAACACTGAAGCTTTCTTT.

The chain couples TRBV19 to TRBJ1-4, with D uncertain. Germline CDR1 and CDR2: LNHDA and SQIVND (reference sequence). V was cut by 3 bases and J by 6 bases, with 8 bases left in between. The CDR3 has 13 residues. CDR3: CASSMKIDEKLFF. CDR3 coding DNA: TGTGCCAGTAGTATGAAAATAGATGAAAAACTGTTTTTT.

This clone turned up a few times. The chain carries TRBV11-2 and TRBJ2-2, with D unclear. This CDR3 is built from 14 residues. In germline, CDR1 is SGHAT, CDR2 FQNNGV. Trimming shortened V by 2 bases and J by 6 bases, and 10 bases separated the two germline ends. The CDR3 DNA is TGTGCCAGCAGCTTACCGCTTTCGGCCGGGGAGCTGTTTTTT. Protein: CASSLPLSAGELFF.

The chain links TRBV5-5 to TRBJ1-1; D gene unclear. CDR3 length: 13 residues. V dropped 4 bases and J dropped 1 base, with 8 bases sitting between them. Germline CDR1 SGHKS, CDR2 YYEKEE (reference sequence). CDR3 protein: CASSLQQNTEAFF. The CDR3 coding sequence is TGTGCCAGCAGCCTCCAGCAGAACACTGAAGCTTTCTTT.

The chain employs TRBV12-5 and TRBJ2-2; 12 positions match TRBD1. With V trimmed by 6 bases and J by 7 bases, 15 bases remained unmatched. CDR3 size: 18 residues. From germline, CDR1 is LGHNT and CDR2 FRNRAP. This CDR3 is CASGRSTTGTGGGGELFF. The CDR3 DNA sequence: TGTGCTAGTGGCCGAAGCACAACCGGGACAGGGGGCGGCGGGGAGCTGTTTTTT.

This clone was counted between two and nine times. The chain carries TRBV27 and TRBJ2-1; the D is unclear. Trimming removed 2 bases at V and 7 bases at J, with 18 bases between. Germline V gene lookup returns CDR1 MNHEY and CDR2 SMNVEV (reference sequence). This CDR3 contains 16 residues. The CDR3 loop is CASSLKGMIAGNEQFF. CDR3 DNA sequence: TGTGCCAGCAGTTTAAAAGGTATGATAGCTGGGAATGAGCAGTTCTTC.

The CDR3 protein is CASSGRSGSSYEQYF. The CDR3 DNA sequence: TGTGCCAGCAGCGGACGGTCAGGGAGCTCCTACGAGCAGTACTTC. The chain employs TRBV9 and TRBJ2-7; either TRBD1 or TRBD2 may fit D (5 bases each). Germline CDR1 reads SGDLS; CDR2 reads YYNGEE. This CDR3 contains 15 residues. Trimming removed 3 bases from V and 0 bases from J, with 13 bases in between. Variable domain in full (rest from reference TRBV9 and TRBJ2-7): DSGVTQTPKHLITATGQRVTLRCSPRSGDLSVYWYQQSLDQGLQFLIQYYNGEERAKGNILERFSAQQFPDLHSELNLSSLELGDSALYFCASSGRSGSSYEQYFGPGTRLTVT.

V and J are TRBV29-1 and TRBJ2-1; the match to TRBD2 covers 8 bases. Germline V CDR1 and CDR2: SQVTM, ANQGSEA. This CDR3 is built from 14 residues. Trimming cost V 6 bases and J 8 bases; bases outside gene matches: 12. This CDR3 is CSVPGTGGPDEQFF. CDR3 coding DNA: TGCAGCGTGCCGGGGACGGGAGGGCCGGATGAGCAGTTCTTC.

V usage is TRBV7-6 and J usage is TRBJ2-2, with 8 bases aligning to TRBD1. Germline V gene lookup returns CDR1 SGHVS and CDR2 FNYEAQ. This CDR3 contains 15 residues. The ends lost 5 bases at V and 1 base at J; junction bases unmatched: 3. Here the CDR3 reads CASSKTGGNTGELFF. CDR3 nucleotide sequence: TGTGCCAGCAGCAAAACAGGGGGGAACACCGGGGAGCTGTTTTTT.

The J gene is TRBJ2-1, the V gene TRBV7-2; possible D gene TRBD2, 5 bases. The CDR3 covers 17 residues. The germline V gene has CDR1 SGHTA and CDR2 FQGNSA. Trimming removed 2 bases from V and 0 bases from J, with 14 bases in between. The chain's CDR3 is CASSLFVAGSSYNEQFF. The DNA for the CDR3 is TGTGCCAGCAGCTTATTCGTTGCGGGCAGCTCCTACAATGAGCAGTTCTTC.

The rearrangement uses TRBV7-2 and TRBJ2-7; possibly TRBD2 for D (5 bases). This CDR3 has 14 residues. Trimming stripped 5 bases from V and 2 bases from J, with 13 bases between. Looked up from germline, CDR1 is SGHTA and CDR2 is FQGNSA. The CDR3 sequence is CASSGRAEPYEQYF. CDR3 DNA: TGTGCCAGCAGCGGGAGAGCAGAACCCTACGAGCAGTACTTC.

This sequence joins TRBV7-3 and TRBJ1-1, with D tentatively TRBD1 (5 bases). The germline V gene encodes CDR1 SGHTA and CDR2 FQGTGA. The CDR3 runs 15 residues. V was shortened by 5 bases and J by 5 bases, with 18 bases between the two germline ends. The CDR3 nucleotides read TGTGCCAGCAGCCCCGGATTGGGGGGGAGAACTGAAGCTTTCTTT. Translated: CASSPGLGGRTEAFF.

The chain links TRBV20-1 to TRBJ2-7; unclear D gene. V was clipped by 1 base and J by 3 bases, with 4 bases between them. Germline CDR1 is DFQATT and CDR2 is SNEGSKA (reference sequence). The CDR3 is 11 residues long. CDR3 amino acids: CSARVGYEQYF. The CDR3 coding sequence is TGCAGTGCTAGAGTTGGCTACGAGCAGTACTTC.

The chain recombines TRBV29-1 with TRBJ1-1, with D possibly matching TRBD1 (5 bases). The germline CDR1 and CDR2 sequences are SQVTM and ANQGSEA. Trimming removed 4 bases at V and 5 bases at J, with 8 bases between. CDR3 size: 11 residues. The DNA of the CDR3 is TGCAGCGTTGCAGGGAAGACTGAAGCTTTCTTT. Residues: CSVAGKTEAFF. The full variable domain, with the rest looked up from reference TRBV29-1 and TRBJ1-1, is SAVISQKPSRDICQRGTSLTIQCQVDSQVTMMFWYRQQPGQSLTLIATANQGSEATYESGFVIDKFPISRPNLTFSTLTVSNMSPEDSSIYLCSVAGKTEAFFGQGTRLTVV.

The J gene is TRBJ2-1, the V gene TRBV14; TRBD1 might be the D (5 bases). The CDR3 loop spans 17 amino acids. The ends were cut back, 3 bases at V and 7 bases at J, with 22 bases in the middle. Germline V gene data show CDR1 as SGHDN and CDR2 as FVKESK. CDR3 in amino acids: CASSQAVARVWGNEQFF. CDR3 nucleotide sequence: TGTGCCAGCAGCCAGGCCGTCGCCAGGGTTTGGGGTAATGAGCAGTTCTTC.

In its sample, this clone was seen a few times. The chain couples TRBV7-8 to TRBJ2-7; D ambiguous. Trimming removed 3 bases at V and 2 bases at J, with 11 bases between. This CDR3 is built from 14 residues. CDR1 SGHVS and CDR2 FQNEAQ come from the germline V gene. The CDR3 protein is CASSLVTATYEQYF. The CDR3 DNA reads TGTGCCAGCAGCTTGGTGACGGCCACCTACGAGCAGTACTTC.